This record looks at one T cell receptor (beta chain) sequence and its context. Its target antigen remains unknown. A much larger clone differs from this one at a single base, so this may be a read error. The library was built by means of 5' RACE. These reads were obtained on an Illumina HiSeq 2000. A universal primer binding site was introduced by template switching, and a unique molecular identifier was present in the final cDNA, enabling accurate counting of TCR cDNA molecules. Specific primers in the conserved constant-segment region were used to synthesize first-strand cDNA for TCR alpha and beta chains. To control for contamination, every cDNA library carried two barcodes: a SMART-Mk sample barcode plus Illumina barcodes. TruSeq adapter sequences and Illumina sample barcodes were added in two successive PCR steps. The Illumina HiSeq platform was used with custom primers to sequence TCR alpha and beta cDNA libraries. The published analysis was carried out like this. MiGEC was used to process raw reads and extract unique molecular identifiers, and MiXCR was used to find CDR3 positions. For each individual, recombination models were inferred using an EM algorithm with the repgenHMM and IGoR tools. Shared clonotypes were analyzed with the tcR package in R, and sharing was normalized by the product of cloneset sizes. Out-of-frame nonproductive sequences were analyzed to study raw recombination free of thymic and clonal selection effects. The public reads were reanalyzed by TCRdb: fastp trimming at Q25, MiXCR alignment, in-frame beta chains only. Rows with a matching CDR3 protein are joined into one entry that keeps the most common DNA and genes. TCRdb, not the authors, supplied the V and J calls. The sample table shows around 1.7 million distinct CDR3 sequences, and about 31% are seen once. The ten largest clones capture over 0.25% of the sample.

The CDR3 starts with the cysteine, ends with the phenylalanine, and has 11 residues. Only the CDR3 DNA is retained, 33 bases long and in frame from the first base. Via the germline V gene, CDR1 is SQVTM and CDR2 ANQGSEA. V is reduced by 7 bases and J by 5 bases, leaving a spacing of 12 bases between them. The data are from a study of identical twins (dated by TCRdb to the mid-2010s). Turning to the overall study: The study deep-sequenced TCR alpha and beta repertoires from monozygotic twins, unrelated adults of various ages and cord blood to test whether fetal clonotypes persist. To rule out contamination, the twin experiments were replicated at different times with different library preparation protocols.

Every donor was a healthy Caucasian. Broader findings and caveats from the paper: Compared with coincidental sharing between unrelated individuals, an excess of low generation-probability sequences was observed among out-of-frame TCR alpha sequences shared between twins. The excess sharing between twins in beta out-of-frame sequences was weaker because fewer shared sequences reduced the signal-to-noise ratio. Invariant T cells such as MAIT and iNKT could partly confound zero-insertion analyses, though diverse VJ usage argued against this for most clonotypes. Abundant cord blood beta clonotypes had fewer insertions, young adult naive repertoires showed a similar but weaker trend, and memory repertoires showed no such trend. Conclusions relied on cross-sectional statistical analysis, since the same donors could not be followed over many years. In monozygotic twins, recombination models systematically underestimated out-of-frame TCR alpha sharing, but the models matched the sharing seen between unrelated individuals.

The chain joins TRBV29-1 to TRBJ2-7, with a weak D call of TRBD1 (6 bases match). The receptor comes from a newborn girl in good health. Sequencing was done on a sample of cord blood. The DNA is TGCAGCGCCGGGACACCCCACGAGCAGTACTTC. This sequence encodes CSAGTPHEQYF.